The TCR beta chain under discussion was sequenced for a study of blood T cell repertoires in COVID-19. In the study overall: In each case, the material was cDNA or gDNA derived from T cells, B-cell-depleted T cells, or PBMCs.

Sequencing used immunoSEQ multiplex PCR; TCRdb keeps in-frame clones, though not all of them. The sample consists of 150,000 to 200,000 clones, under 90% of them appearing once. The CDR3 has 18 amino acids. Unmatched junction bases numbered 9, after V lost 4 bases and J lost 1 base. Germline assignment: CDR1 LGHNA and CDR2 YSLEER. The specimen was peripheral blood. The TCR originated in a man in his 60s with acute or convalescent COVID-19. The genes are TRBV4-3 and TRBJ2-1; 11 bases match TRBD2. The CDR3 sequence is CASSRGLAVGGSYNEQFF. In DNA form, the CDR3 reads TGCGCCAGCAGCCGGGGACTAGCGGTGGGGGGGTCCTACAATGAGCAGTTCTTC.